Below, 14 T cell receptor beta chains from the same sample are listed, as sequenced in a study of cytomegalovirus exposure and HLA in healthy donors. The PCR had 60 Vbeta and 13 Jbeta primers. Measured with immunoSEQ multiplex PCR; TCRdb has only the in-frame clones, and not every one. The sample consists of roughly 120,000 clones, roughly 78% of them appearing once. Sequencing was performed on PBMCs. These receptors all stem from a woman under 40 in good health and CMV-seropositive.

The genes are TRBV4-3 and TRBJ2-3; the match to TRBD2 covers 13 bases. J lost 1 base, V lost 0 bases, and 7 bases had no gene match. The germline gives CDR1 LGHNA, CDR2 YSLEER. CDR3 length: 19 amino acids. CDR3 protein: CASSQDDFGTSGGTDTQYF. CDR3 DNA sequence: TGCGCCAGCAGCCAAGATGATTTCGGGACTAGCGGGGGCACAGATACGCAGTATTTT.

J is TRBJ2-3 and V is TRBV9; 15 bases match TRBD2. CDR3 length: 18 amino acids. Germline trimming cut 0 bases from V and 0 bases from J; bases unmatched to any gene: 2. Per germline, CDR1 SGDLS and CDR2 YYNGEE. The DNA for the CDR3 is TGTGCCAGCAGCGTAGCCGGGACTAGCGGGGGGAGCACAGATACGCAGTATTTT. Amino acids: CASSVAGTSGGSTDTQYF.

The chain couples TRBV5-3 to TRBJ2-2; TRBD1 matches 7 bases. TRBV5-3 is sorted into the ORF group, with uncertain function. The CDR3 consists of 16 residues. V shed 6 bases, J shed 1 base, and the junction held 9 bases outside the gene matches. The CDR3: CARKKMGTENTGELFF. The CDR3 DNA reads as TGTGCCAGAAAAAAAATGGGGACAGAGAACACCGGGGAGCTGTTTTTT.

The chain joins TRBV2 to TRBJ2-7, with TRBD1 matching over 8 bases. Trimming took 7 bases from V and 0 from J; bases not matched to a gene: 5. Looked up from germline, CDR1 is SNHLY and CDR2 is FYNNEI. The CDR3 sequence is 14 residues long. CDR3: CASIGQGGSYEQYF. CDR3 nucleotides: TGTGCCAGCATAGGACAGGGTGGCTCCTACGAGCAGTACTTC. Full variable domain (missing parts from reference TRBV2 and TRBJ2-7): EPEVTQTPSHQVTQMGQEVILRCVPISNHLYFYWYRQILGQKVEFLVSFYNNEISEKSEIFDDQFSVERPDGSNFTLKIRSTKLEDSAMYFCASIGQGGSYEQYFGPGTRLTVT.

The V and J genes are TRBV15 and TRBJ1-1; 10 bases are a match to TRBD1. From germline, CDR1 is LNHNV and CDR2 YYDKDF (reference sequence). V trimming: 1 base; J trimming: 8 bases; junction bases outside the gene matches: 7. The CDR3 is 15 residues long. CDR3 region: CATSRGGTGVEEAFF. The CDR3 DNA is TGTGCCACCAGCAGAGGGGGGACAGGGGTAGAAGAAGCTTTCTTT.

With regard to this clone: This same CDR3 is encoded by further DNA sequences in the sample. This chain uses TRBV27 with TRBJ1-6; 8 nucleotides agree with TRBD1. Germline loops: CDR1 MNHEY, CDR2 SMNVEV (reference sequence). With V trimmed by 7 bases and J by 6 bases, 8 bases remained unmatched. The CDR3 runs 15 residues. This chain's CDR3 is CASKKVDRANSPLHF. For the CDR3, the DNA is TGTGCCAGCAAGAAAGTGGACAGGGCTAATTCACCCCTCCACTTT.

The rearrangement links TRBV29-1 to TRBJ1-1, with 10 bases identical to TRBD1. The germline CDR1 and CDR2 sequences are SQVTM and ANQGSEA. The V and J ends lost 7 bases and 5 bases, in that order; junction bases with no gene match: 7. The CDR3 totals 13 residues. CDR3 sequence (DNA): TGCAGCGGATATTCGGGACAGGGGACTGAAGCTTTCTTT. Translated: CSGYSGQGTEAFF.

The CDR3 DNA reads TGTGCCAGCAGCCCAGGGGACAGGGGCGCTGAAGCTTTCTTT. Protein: CASSPGDRGAEAFF. The chain uses TRBV5-5 and TRBJ1-1; 10 bases are shared with TRBD1. The germline V gene has CDR1 SGHKS and CDR2 YYEKEE (reference sequence). Trimming took 4 bases from V and 6 from J; bases not matched to a gene: 6. The CDR3 has 14 residues.

This chain connects TRBV6-5 to TRBJ1-2, with TRBD1 identical over 7 bases. Unmatched junction bases numbered 16, after V lost 8 bases and J lost 7 bases. The CDR3 loop spans 15 amino acids. The germline CDR1 and CDR2 sequences are MNHEY and SVGAGI. The CDR3 nucleotides are TGTGCCAGCCGATTCCTTACAGGGGAAATAAGTGGCTACACCTTC. Translation: CASRFLTGEISGYTF.

The chain joins TRBV6-1 to TRBJ2-2, with unresolved D. CDR3 length: 16 residues. Trimming took 0 bases from V and 0 from J, leaving 8 bases between them. Per the germline V gene, CDR1 is MNHNS and CDR2 is SASEGT. DNA for the CDR3: TGTGCCAGCAGTGAAGCGAGAAACCCGAACACCGGGGAGCTGTTTTTT. It translates to CASSEARNPNTGELFF.

CDR3 sequence (DNA): TGTGCCAGTTCAGGGGGGAACACTGAAGCTTTCTTT. This codes for CASSGGNTEAFF. The chain uses TRBV9 and TRBJ1-1, with TRBD1 identical over 7 bases. The CDR3 is 12 residues long. Germline V CDR1 and CDR2: SGDLS, YYNGEE. V lost 8 bases, J lost 1 base, and 2 bases stayed unmatched.

The chain recombines TRBV5-5 with TRBJ2-3; 10 nucleotides line up with TRBD2. Unmatched junction bases numbered 4, after V lost 3 bases and J lost 0 bases. The CDR3 consists of 16 residues. Per the germline V gene, CDR1 is SGHKS and CDR2 is YYEKEE (reference sequence). The CDR3 DNA reads as TGTGCCAGCAGCTCTACTAGCGGGGCTAGCACAGATACGCAGTATTTT. It translates to CASSSTSGASTDTQYF.

The gene calls are TRBV29-1 and TRBJ2-7, with 10 nucleotides matching TRBD1. V gave up 5 bases and J gave up 7 bases; unmatched junction bases: 11. Germline-derived CDR1 and CDR2 are SQVTM and ANQGSEA. This CDR3 spans 14 amino acids. CDR3 sequence: CSVRGQGGFGEQYF. As DNA, the CDR3 is TGCAGCGTTCGAGGACAGGGGGGTTTTGGGGAGCAGTACTTC.

This clone was detected a few times. The chain has TRBV7-9 and TRBJ1-2; 8 nucleotides match TRBD1. The germline gives CDR1 SEHNR, CDR2 FQNEAQ (reference sequence). The CDR3 sequence is 17 residues long. Trimming at V came to 1 base and at J to 3 bases, leaving 10 bases not matched to a gene. The CDR3 here is CASSLGPRGREDYGYTF. The CDR3 nucleotides are TGTGCCAGCAGCTTAGGACCCAGGGGGCGTGAGGACTATGGCTACACCTTC.